This TCR beta chain was identified in a study of shared clonotypes between healthy human individuals. Study context: Every donor yielded three CD4 naive, three CD4 memory, two CD8 naive and one CD8 memory plate.

Study-wide results and limits: Unshared clonotypes carried lower generation probabilities than those common to all four donors. Among the subsets, naive ones generally showed larger estimated richness than memory ones.

This clone was found once. The antigen is not known. Naive CD8 cells lacked CD45RO, underwent positive selection for CCR7 and left out terminally differentiated effector memory CD45RA+ cells. The study enrolled healthy HIV-negative adults without recent acute infections or vaccinations as donors. The repertoire was sequenced with immunoSEQ multiplex PCR; TCRdb's copy has only in-frame clones and lacks some. The sample contains millions of clones, just under 95% of which appear only once. The V gene lost 0 bases and the J gene lost 10 bases, with 14 bases spanning the gap. Germline V gives CDR1 SGDLS, CDR2 YYNGEE. The CDR3 totals 14 residues.

Specimen: naive CD8+ T cells sorted from blood. This TCR came from a man younger than 30 in good health. This chain links TRBV9 with TRBJ2-1; D might be TRBD1 or TRBD2, each matching 5 bases. The CDR3 region is CASSVEALWGEQFF. The CDR3 DNA is TGTGCCAGCAGCGTAGAGGCACTATGGGGGGAGCAGTTCTTC.